This entry concerns a single T cell receptor (beta chain). This specimen comes from a study of blood T cell repertoires in COVID-19. Generated by immunoSEQ multiplex PCR, the TCRdb table keeps only in-frame clones and is missing some. Among some 80,000 clones listed, around 86% were seen once. Sequences were obtained from peripheral blood. This receptor was taken from a man older than 75 with acute or convalescent COVID-19.

For the CDR3, the DNA is TGCAGTGCTAGGGACTTTTATGAGCAGTTCTTC. Translation gives CSARDFYEQFF. V and J are TRBV20-1 and TRBJ2-1; TRBD2 is a possible D gene (5 bases). V was trimmed by 3 bases and J by 8 bases, leaving 8 bases between them. The germline V gene has CDR1 DFQATT and CDR2 SNEGSKA (reference sequence). This CDR3 has 11 residues.